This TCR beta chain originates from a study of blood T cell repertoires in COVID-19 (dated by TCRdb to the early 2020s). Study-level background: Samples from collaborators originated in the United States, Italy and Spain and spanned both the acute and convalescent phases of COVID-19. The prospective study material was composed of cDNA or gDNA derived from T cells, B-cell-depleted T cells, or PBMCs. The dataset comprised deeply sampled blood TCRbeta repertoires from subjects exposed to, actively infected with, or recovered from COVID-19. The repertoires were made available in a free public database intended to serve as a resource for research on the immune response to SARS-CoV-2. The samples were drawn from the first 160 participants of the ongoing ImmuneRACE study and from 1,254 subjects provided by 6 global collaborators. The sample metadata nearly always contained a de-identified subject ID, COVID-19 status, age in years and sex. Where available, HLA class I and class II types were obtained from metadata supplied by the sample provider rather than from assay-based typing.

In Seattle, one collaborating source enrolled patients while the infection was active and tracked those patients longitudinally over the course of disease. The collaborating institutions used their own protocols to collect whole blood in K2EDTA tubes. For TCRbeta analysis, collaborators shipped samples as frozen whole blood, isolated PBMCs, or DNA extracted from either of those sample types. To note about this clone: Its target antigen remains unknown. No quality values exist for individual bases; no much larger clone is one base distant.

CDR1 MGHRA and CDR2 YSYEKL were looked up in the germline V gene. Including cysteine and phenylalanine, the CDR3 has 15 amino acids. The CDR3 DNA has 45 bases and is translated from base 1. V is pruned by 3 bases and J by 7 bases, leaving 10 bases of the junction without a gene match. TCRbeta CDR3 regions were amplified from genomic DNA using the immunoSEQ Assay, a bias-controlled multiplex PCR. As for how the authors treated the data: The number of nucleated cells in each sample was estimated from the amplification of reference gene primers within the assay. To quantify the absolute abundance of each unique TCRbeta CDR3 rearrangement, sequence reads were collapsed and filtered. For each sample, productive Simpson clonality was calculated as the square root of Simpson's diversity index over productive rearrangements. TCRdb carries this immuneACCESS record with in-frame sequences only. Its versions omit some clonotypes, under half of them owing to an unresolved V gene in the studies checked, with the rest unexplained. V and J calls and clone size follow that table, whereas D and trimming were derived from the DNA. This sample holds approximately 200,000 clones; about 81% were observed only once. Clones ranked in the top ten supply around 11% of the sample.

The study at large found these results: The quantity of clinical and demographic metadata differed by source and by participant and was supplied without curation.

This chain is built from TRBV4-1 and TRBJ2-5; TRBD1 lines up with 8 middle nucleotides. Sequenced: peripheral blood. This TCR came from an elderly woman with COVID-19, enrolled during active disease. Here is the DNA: TGCGCCAGCAGCCAGGCAGGGGGCGGGCCTTTGACCCAGTACTTC. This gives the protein CASSQAGGGPLTQYF.